One sample yielded the 8 T cell receptor beta chains listed below, sequenced in a study of blood T cell repertoires in COVID-19. Sequenced by immunoSEQ multiplex PCR; TCRdb stores in-frame clones only, minus some. The sample lists around 340,000 clones; around nine tenths were seen once. Input material: PBMCs or T cells enriched from blood (not recorded which). The receptors derive from a woman under 40 who had been exposed to COVID-19.

The V gene is TRBV5-6, the J gene TRBJ2-2, with 12 bases matching TRBD1. From germline, CDR1 is SGHDT and CDR2 YYEEEE. This CDR3 has 17 residues. V shed 0 bases, J shed 7 bases, and the junction held 7 bases outside the gene matches. The CDR3 is CASSLARGQGAVGELFF. DNA for the CDR3: TGTGCCAGCAGCTTGGCCAGGGGACAGGGGGCCGTCGGGGAGCTGTTTTTT.

This chain connects TRBV19 to TRBJ2-2; 7 bases match TRBD2. After removal of 7 bases from V and 3 bases from J, the junction contained 8 bases not matched to a gene. Germline values: CDR1 LNHDA, CDR2 SQIVND (reference sequence). CDR3 length: 15 residues. CDR3 DNA: TGTGCCAGTACCATGGGGGGGAGCTACACCGGGGAGCTGTTTTTT. Amino acids: CASTMGGSYTGELFF.

The chain is built from TRBV6-5 and TRBJ2-7, with TRBD2 matching over 8 bases. The V and J ends lost 8 bases and 4 bases, in that order; junction bases with no gene match: 13. The CDR3 length is 15 residues. Looked up from germline, CDR1 is MNHEY and CDR2 is SVGAGI. The CDR3 loop reads CASRGFSGSPYEQYF. DNA of the CDR3: TGTGCCAGCCGGGGCTTCAGCGGGAGTCCGTACGAGCAGTACTTC.

The chain combines TRBV6-5 with TRBJ2-7, with D tentatively TRBD2 (7 bases). Germline CDR1 is MNHEY and CDR2 is SVGAGI. The CDR3 covers 12 residues. Trimming removed 6 bases at V and 7 bases at J, with 13 bases between. CDR3 residues: CASSKGGGEQYF. CDR3 DNA: TGTGCCAGCAGCAAAGGGGGGGGTGAGCAGTACTTC.

This sequence joins TRBV2 and TRBJ2-2, with D possibly TRBD1 on 5 matching bases. The length of the CDR3 is 16 residues. Between the trimmed V and J ends, which lost 3 bases and 3 bases, there was a span of 14 bases. CDR1 is SNHLY and CDR2 is FYNNEI in the germline V gene. In DNA form, the CDR3 reads TGTGCCAGCAGTGACCAGGGTCTCCGGGACACCGGGGAGCTGTTTTTT. It yields the protein CASSDQGLRDTGELFF.

This clone was observed once. This chain uses TRBV29-1 with TRBJ1-1, with 8 bases fitting TRBD1. Germline V gives CDR1 SQVTM, CDR2 ANQGSEA. Unmatched junction bases numbered 8, after V lost 7 bases and J lost 4 bases. This CDR3 is built from 13 residues. CDR3 protein: CSGQGSVSTEAFF. The CDR3 bases are TGCAGCGGACAGGGGAGTGTTTCCACTGAAGCTTTCTTT.

The chain is built from TRBV5-1 and TRBJ2-7; 8 bases are shared with TRBD2. This CDR3 has 14 amino acids. Germline CDR1 SGHRS, CDR2 YFSETQ. Unmatched junction bases numbered 7, after V lost 4 bases and J lost 4 bases. Here the CDR3 reads CASSPRVAGYEQYF. In DNA, the CDR3 is TGCGCCAGCAGCCCCCGGGTAGCGGGATACGAGCAGTACTTC. The whole variable domain, filled in from reference TRBV5-1 and TRBJ2-7, reads KAGVTQTPRYLIKTRGQQVTLSCSPISGHRSVSWYQQTPGQGLQFLFEYFSETQRNKGNFPGRFSGRQFSNSRSEMNVSTLELGDSALYLCASSPRVAGYEQYFGPGTRLTVT.

This clone was detected only a few times. V is TRBV14 and J is TRBJ2-5; no reliable D call. Germline V CDR1 and CDR2: SGHDN, FVKESK. CDR3 size: 17 residues. The V and J ends lost 1 base and 5 bases respectively, with 20 bases between them. The CDR3 nucleotides are TGTGCCAGCAGCCAAGGATGGTTAGAGACGCCGGGTGAGACCCAGTACTTC. This translates into CASSQGWLETPGETQYF.